Listed below are T cell receptor beta chains from one sample, sequenced in a study of T cell clones after liver transplantation. Generated by immunoSEQ multiplex PCR, the TCRdb table keeps only in-frame clones and is missing some. The sample has 60,000 or so clones, over 55% seen once. Material: CD4+ T cells from blood, obtained before liver transplant. These TCRs come from a human donor who received a liver transplant. CDR3s include the opening cysteine and the closing phenylalanine or tryptophan. A D gene is named only where the DNA matches it firmly. Part of the rows lack a size; the others show once, few, many or a class for expanded clones.

v_call	j_call	clone_size	d_call	cdr3_aa	cdr3_nt
TRBV6-1	TRBJ1-4	.	.	CASHFEKLFF	TGTGCCAGCCATTTTGAAAAACTGTTTTTT
TRBV6-5	TRBJ1-5	.	.	CASSYSTLGNQPQHF	TGTGCCAGCAGTTACTCGACCCTAGGCAATCAGCCCCAGCATTTT
TRBV18	TRBJ2-1	.	.	CASSPSQITYNEQFF	TGTGCCAGCTCACCATCACAGATTACCTACAATGAGCAGTTCTTC
TRBV7-3	TRBJ1-6	few	.	CASSLESGADSPLHF	TGTGCCAGCAGCTTAGAATCTGGGGCGGATTCACCCCTCCACTTT
TRBV11-2	TRBJ2-7	.	.	CASSDYRERGYEQYF	TGTGCCAGCAGTGACTACCGGGAACGGGGCTACGAGCAGTACTTC
TRBV6-1	TRBJ2-2	few	.	CASSDRSRGELFF	TGTGCCAGCAGTGACAGGTCTCGTGGGGAGCTGTTTTTT
TRBV27	TRBJ1-2	.	TRBD1	CASSTGGSYTF	TGTGCCAGCAGCACAGGGGGTAGCTACACCTTC
TRBV2	TRBJ1-2	.	TRBD1	CASTAGQGDHGYTF	TGTGCCAGCACCGCGGGACAGGGAGATCATGGCTACACCTTC
TRBV7-6	TRBJ2-1	few	TRBD1	CASSSKTGANEQFF	TGTGCCAGCAGCTCCAAGACAGGGGCGAATGAGCAGTTCTTC
TRBV5-1	TRBJ2-3	few	.	CASSLPGSTDTQYF	TGCGCCAGCAGCTTGCCAGGGAGCACAGATACGCAGTATTTT
TRBV4-1	TRBJ1-2	few	.	CASSQASGYTF	TGCGCCAGCAGCCAAGCGAGCGGCTACACCTTC
TRBV29-1	TRBJ1-1	.	.	CSVEGHTEAFF	TGCAGCGTTGAAGGGCACACTGAAGCTTTCTTT
TRBV12-5	TRBJ1-2	.	.	CASGSKGAGPGYTF	TGTGCTAGTGGTTCTAAAGGGGCAGGGCCTGGCTACACCTTC
TRBV9	TRBJ1-2	.	.	CASSTSSGLREGYTF	TGTGCCAGCAGCACCTCCTCGGGACTCCGTGAGGGCTACACCTTC
TRBV28	TRBJ1-2	.	.	CASINPGIAGTLYGYTF	TGTGCCAGCATTAACCCCGGGATTGCCGGAACCCTCTATGGCTACACCTTC
TRBV6-6	TRBJ1-5	.	.	CASSYGSNQPQHF	TGTGCCAGCAGTTACGGCAGCAATCAGCCCCAGCATTTT
TRBV10-3	TRBJ1-5	few	.	CAISDRGGEEPQHF	TGTGCCATCAGTGACCGAGGGGGGGAAGAGCCCCAGCATTTT
TRBV4-2	TRBJ2-2	.	TRBD1	CASSQGQGSNTGELFF	TGTGCCAGCAGCCAAGGACAGGGATCGAACACCGGGGAGCTGTTTTTT
TRBV7-3	TRBJ1-1	many	.	CASSLGASRTEAFF	TGTGCCAGCAGCTTGGGGGCTAGTAGGACTGAAGCTTTCTTT
TRBV5-8	TRBJ1-1	.	.	CASSLSRGLGGGNTEAFF	TGTGCCAGCAGCTTGTCTCGAGGGCTGGGGGGAGGGAACACTGAAGCTTTCTTT
TRBV4-2	TRBJ2-3	.	.	CASSQDLTASAVPDTQYF	TGTGCCAGCAGCCAAGATCTTACAGCTAGCGCTGTTCCAGATACGCAGTATTTT
TRBV30	TRBJ1-5	once	.	CAWNPRGENQPQHF	TGTGCCTGGAACCCTCGGGGGGAGAATCAGCCCCAGCATTTT
TRBV12-5	TRBJ2-1	.	TRBD1	CASGRQGRFNEQFF	TGTGCTAGTGGTCGACAGGGGAGGTTCAATGAGCAGTTCTTC
TRBV7-2	TRBJ1-1	medium-sized	.	CASSLGAMNTEAFF	TGTGCCAGCAGCTTGGGAGCCATGAACACTGAAGCTTTCTTT
TRBV7-9	TRBJ2-5	.	.	CASSFGDFSQETQYF	TGTGCCAGCAGCTTTGGGGACTTCAGTCAAGAGACCCAGTACTTC
TRBV4-1	TRBJ2-3	.	.	CASNQGMRTDTQYF	TGCGCCAGCAATCAGGGCATGAGGACAGATACGCAGTATTTT
TRBV6-4	TRBJ2-3	.	TRBD1	CASRPDRAGTDTQYF	TGTGCCAGCAGACCGGACAGGGCGGGCACAGATACGCAGTATTTT
TRBV7-2	TRBJ1-2	once	.	CASSLGRTENYGYTF	TGTGCCAGCAGCTTGGGCCGGACAGAAAACTATGGCTACACCTTC
TRBV11-2	TRBJ1-5	.	.	CASSLAFSQPQHF	TGTGCCAGCAGCTTAGCGTTTAGTCAGCCCCAGCATTTT
TRBV10-3	TRBJ1-4	.	.	CAISDGRRQGGEKLFF	TGTGCCATCAGTGATGGGAGACGGCAGGGAGGCGAAAAACTGTTTTTT
TRBV29-1	TRBJ2-1	.	TRBD2	CSAGTSGDNEQFF	TGCAGCGCTGGGACTAGCGGGGACAATGAGCAGTTCTTC
TRBV28	TRBJ1-1	.	TRBD1	CASSQGGEAFF	TGTGCCAGCAGTCAGGGGGGAGAAGCTTTCTTT
TRBV28	TRBJ1-2	.	TRBD1	CASSLMTGLGGYTF	TGTGCCAGCAGTCTAATGACAGGGTTGGGAGGCTACACCTTC
TRBV9	TRBJ1-4	.	TRBD1	CASSVSTGTNEKLFF	TGTGCCAGCAGCGTTTCGACAGGGACGAATGAAAAACTGTTTTTT
TRBV6-5	TRBJ1-1	few	TRBD1	CASSYYRDRLTEAFF	TGTGCCAGCAGTTACTACCGGGACAGGTTGACTGAAGCTTTCTTT
TRBV6-6	TRBJ1-5	once	TRBD1	CASADRGAYSNQPQHF	TGTGCCAGCGCTGACAGGGGAGCTTATAGCAATCAGCCCCAGCATTTT
TRBV6-4	TRBJ2-1	.	TRBD1	CASSDWGTGGSNEQFF	TGTGCCAGCAGTGACTGGGGGACAGGGGGCTCCAATGAGCAGTTCTTC
TRBV18	TRBJ1-1	few	.	CASSPPTGNTEAFF	TGTGCCAGCTCACCACCCACGGGGAACACTGAAGCTTTCTTT
TRBV19	TRBJ2-2	.	.	CASSISVPELFF	TGTGCCAGTAGTATTTCAGTTCCGGAGCTGTTTTTT
TRBV4-1	TRBJ2-1	.	TRBD2	CASSQEWNSGIYNEQFF	TGCGCCAGCAGCCAAGAATGGAATAGCGGGATCTACAATGAGCAGTTCTTC
TRBV18	TRBJ2-7	.	TRBD1	CASSTGTGAYEQYF	TGTGCCAGCTCCACCGGGACAGGGGCGTACGAGCAGTACTTC
TRBV16	TRBJ2-7	hyperexpanded	.	CASSLRTDSEQYF	TGTGCCAGCAGCCTTAGGACAGACTCCGAGCAGTACTTC
TRBV7-8	TRBJ2-3	.	.	CASSLRPSWATDTQYF	TGTGCCAGCAGCCTACGACCTTCTTGGGCCACAGATACGCAGTATTTT
TRBV2	TRBJ2-7	few	.	CASSDHYEQYF	TGTGCCAGCAGTGACCACTACGAGCAGTACTTC
TRBV29-1	TRBJ1-2	.	TRBD1	CSVQGDREAYGYTF	TGCAGCGTTCAGGGGGACAGGGAGGCCTATGGCTACACCTTC
TRBV28	TRBJ2-3	.	TRBD1	CASSLYGTGGTDTQYF	TGTGCCAGCAGTCTCTATGGGACAGGGGGCACAGATACGCAGTATTTT
TRBV5-8	TRBJ1-6	.	TRBD1	CASSFDRGLYNSPLHF	TGTGCCAGCAGCTTTGACAGGGGACTATATAATTCACCCCTCCACTTT
TRBV29-1	TRBJ1-2	few	.	CSVVGGGYGYTF	TGCAGCGTCGTCGGGGGGGGCTATGGCTACACCTTC
TRBV7-3	TRBJ2-7	.	.	CASSSTGGGEQYF	TGTGCCAGCAGCTCAACAGGGGGGGGTGAGCAGTACTTC
TRBV9	TRBJ2-1	.	TRBD1	CASSLPRTGENEQFF	TGTGCCAGCAGCTTACCCCGGACAGGGGAAAATGAGCAGTTCTTC